Each of the 31 T cell receptor beta chains below was sequenced from the same sample in a study of blood T cells in healthy people across ages (dated by TCRdb to between 2014 and 2017). The receptor library was made with 5' RACE. The instrument was an Illumina HiSeq 2500. A second about 7 to 11 cycle PCR used a sample-barcoded 5' primer and a J-beta primer mix. The public reads were reanalyzed by TCRdb: fastp trimming at Q25, MiXCR alignment, in-frame beta chains only. Entries that share a CDR3 protein sequence are merged under the most common genes and DNA. Across this sample there are 600,000 to 650,000 distinct CDR3 sequences, with roughly three fifths seen only once. The top ten clones comprise over 30% of the sample. The material sequenced was blood. All receptors come from a man between 60 and 75 years old in good health.

On this clonotype: The junction does not match germline at one end; this may be a read error. The chain joins TRBV29-1 to TRBJ1-2, with 8 bases that match TRBD1. Germline values: CDR1 SQVTM, CDR2 ANQGSEA. The CDR3 length is 16 residues. CDR3 protein: CSVEGPDPGGTYGHTF. The CDR3 nucleotides are TGCAGTGTTGAGGGGCCCGACCCAGGGGGCACCTATGGCCACACCTTC.

The rearrangement uses TRBV4-1 and TRBJ2-3; 8 bases align to TRBD2. The CDR3 is made up of 16 amino acids. Germline assignment: CDR1 MGHRA and CDR2 YSYEKL. Trimming removed 0 bases from V and 2 bases from J; junction bases left unmatched: 4. The chain's CDR3 is CASSQEGLADTDTQYF. Written as DNA, the CDR3 is TGCGCCAGCAGCCAAGAAGGACTAGCAGACACAGATACGCAGTATTTT.

This clonotype has a handful of counts. In nucleotides, the CDR3 is TGTGCCAGCAGTTACTCGTCGGGGGGCGTCTCTGGGGCCAACGTCCTGACTTTC. Translated, it gives CASSYSSGGVSGANVLTF. The V call is TRBV6-5, the J call TRBJ2-6; tentative D call: TRBD2 (7 bases). Germline V gives CDR1 MNHEY, CDR2 SVGAGI. The CDR3 contains 18 residues. Trimming took 0 bases from V and 0 from J, leaving 12 bases between them.

The chain couples TRBV12-3 or TRBV12-4 to TRBJ2-7; D remains unclear. CDR3 length equals 13 residues. V was clipped by 1 base and J by 6 bases, with 10 bases between them. The CDR3 DNA reads as TGTGCCAGCAGTTTAGTAGCCGGGTCCGAGCAGTACTTC. Its translation: CASSLVAGSEQYF.

This CDR3 is CSARLGETQYF. CDR3 bases: TGCAGTGCTCGATTGGGGGAGACCCAGTACTTC. The chain uses TRBV20-1 and TRBJ2-5; D ambiguous. The CDR3 spans 11 residues. Trimming took 5 bases from V and 5 from J, leaving 9 bases between them. Per germline, CDR1 DFQATT and CDR2 SNEGSKA (reference sequence).

This clonotype has just a few counts. The J gene is TRBJ2-1, the V gene TRBV29-1, with D tentatively TRBD1 (5 bases). The germline CDR1 and CDR2 sequences are SQVTM and ANQGSEA. The CDR3 extends over 13 amino acids. Trimming stripped 5 bases from V and 9 bases from J, with 17 bases between. DNA of the CDR3: TGCAGCGTTTCGATAGCTGTAAGGGGTGAGCAGTTCTTC. It yields the protein CSVSIAVRGEQFF.

This clonotype was seen at least ten times. The chain carries TRBV9 and TRBJ2-5; tentative D call: TRBD1 (6 bases). Germline V gene sequence: CDR1 SGDLS, CDR2 YYNGEE. This CDR3 has 14 amino acids. V was clipped by 3 bases and J by 5 bases, with 14 bases between them. CDR3 loop: CASSGLERGETQYF. CDR3 nucleotides: TGTGCCAGCAGCGGACTGGAGAGGGGGGAGACCCAGTACTTC. The full variable domain, its missing parts supplied by reference TRBV9 and TRBJ2-5, is DSGVTQTPKHLITATGQRVTLRCSPRSGDLSVYWYQQSLDQGLQFLIQYYNGEERAKGNILERFSAQQFPDLHSELNLSSLELGDSALYFCASSGLERGETQYFGPGTRLLVL.

This clonotype was seen only a few times. The gene calls are TRBV29-1 and TRBJ1-4; D might be TRBD1 (5 bases). V lost 3 bases and J 8 bases, leaving 16 bases between the germline ends. Germline V gene data show CDR1 as SQVTM and CDR2 as ANQGSEA. CDR3 length: 14 amino acids. CDR3 residues: CSVEKGQGEEKLFF. In nucleotides, the CDR3 is TGCAGCGTTGAGAAGGGCCAGGGTGAAGAAAAACTGTTTTTT.

This clonotype is a singleton in its sample. The V call is TRBV7-9, the J call TRBJ2-3; D is perhaps TRBD1 (6 bases). The V gene's germline CDR1 is SEHNR and CDR2 FQNEAQ (reference sequence). V was cut by 8 bases and J by 2 bases, with 14 bases left in between. This CDR3 is 14 amino acids long. CDR3 nucleotides: TGTGCCAGCGACCGGGACACCCACACAGATACGCAGTATTTT. Its translation: CASDRDTHTDTQYF.

The genes are TRBV5-1 and TRBJ2-5, with 8 bases matching TRBD1. CDR1 SGHRS and CDR2 YFSETQ come from the germline V gene. The V segment lost 1 base and the J segment 12 bases; nucleotides outside the gene matches: 5. The CDR3 consists of 12 residues. CDR3 sequence reads: CASSLMGQVEYF. The DNA for the CDR3 is TGCGCCAGCAGCTTGATGGGACAGGTTGAGTACTTC. The variable domain in full, completed from reference TRBV5-1 and TRBJ2-5, reads KAGVTQTPRYLIKTRGQQVTLSCSPISGHRSVSWYQQTPGQGLQFLFEYFSETQRNKGNFPGRFSGRQFSNSRSEMNVSTLELGDSALYLCASSLMGQVEYFGPGTRLLVL.

This clonotype occurred once. This rearrangement joins TRBV24-1 to TRBJ2-1, with TRBD1 identical over 8 bases. V dropped 3 bases and J dropped 6; count of bases not matched to a gene: 6. Germline values: CDR1 KGHDR, CDR2 SFDVKD. The CDR3 has 15 amino acids. The CDR3 reads CATSDPTTGVNEQFF. CDR3 DNA: TGTGCCACCAGTGATCCCACGACAGGGGTCAATGAGCAGTTCTTC.

A single count supports this clonotype. The chain employs TRBV6-1 and TRBJ1-5, with TRBD1 as a possible D gene (6 bases). This CDR3 comprises 13 residues. Deletions cut 11 bases from V and 7 bases from J, with 18 bases between. The germline V gene has CDR1 MNHNS and CDR2 SASEGT. The CDR3, as DNA: TGTGCCGGACGCAGGGGATTGGAGCAGCCCCAGCATTTT. Translated, it gives CAGRRGLEQPQHF.

There are a few counts of this clonotype. This rearrangement joins TRBV7-9 to TRBJ2-4; D might be TRBD1 or TRBD2, each matching 5 bases. Germline V gene lookup returns CDR1 SEHNR and CDR2 FQNEAQ (reference sequence). V was pared by 0 bases and J by 0 bases, with 12 bases between. The CDR3 is 17 residues long. The CDR3 DNA reads as TGTGCCAGCAGCTTAGCTATAAGGGACCTAGCCAAAAACATTCAGTACTTC. It specifies CASSLAIRDLAKNIQYF.

The CDR3 region is CSAKTGANVLTF. The CDR3 coding sequence is TGCAGTGCCAAAACTGGGGCCAACGTCCTGACTTTC. This rearrangement joins TRBV20-1 to TRBJ2-6; no clear D gene. The V gene's germline CDR1 is DFQATT and CDR2 SNEGSKA (reference sequence). V lost 6 bases to trimming and J lost 2 bases, with 5 bases between them. The CDR3 contains 12 residues.

The chain recombines TRBV2 with TRBJ1-6, with a tentative D call TRBD1 (5 bases). V lost 1 base and J lost 4, with 11 bases in between. CDR1 is SNHLY and CDR2 is FYNNEI in the germline V gene. This CDR3 contains 16 residues. The CDR3 region has the DNA TGTGCCAGCAGTGAAGAGGGGCAGTCATATAATTCACCCCTCCACTTT. This gives the protein CASSEEGQSYNSPLHF.

For this clonotype: One end of the junction is discordant with germline, which a read error may explain. The gene calls are TRBV5-1 and TRBJ2-1, with TRBD2 identical over 7 bases. Germline loops: CDR1 SGHRS, CDR2 YFSETQ. The CDR3 totals 15 residues. For the CDR3, the DNA is TGCGCCAGTAGCTACTCTAGCGGTATTAACAATGAGCAGTTCTTC. Residues: CASSYSSGINNEQFF.

The rearrangement links TRBV5-1 to TRBJ2-1; D might be TRBD1 or TRBD2, each matching 5 bases. The CDR3 is made up of 16 amino acids. Germline V gene sequence: CDR1 SGHRS, CDR2 YFSETQ. The V end lost 0 bases, the J end lost 0 bases, and 10 bases lay between the germline ends. CDR3 bases: TGCGCCAGCAGCTTGGCCGTGGGGACCTCCTACAATGAGCAGTTCTTC. As protein: CASSLAVGTSYNEQFF.

The DNA for the CDR3 is TGTGCCAGCAGTTTAGGACATCTTTCGAACTATGGCTACACCTTC. Translated, it gives CASSLGHLSNYGYTF. The J gene is TRBJ1-2, the V gene TRBV6-5; D may be TRBD1 (5 bases). Trimming took 4 bases from V and 2 from J, leaving 14 bases between them. The length of the CDR3 is 15 residues. Looked up from germline, CDR1 is MNHEY and CDR2 is SVGAGI.

This chain connects TRBV12-3 or TRBV12-4 to TRBJ2-5; TRBD2 agrees at 7 bases. V was clipped by 5 bases and J by 5 bases; unmatched bases: 11. CDR3 length: 15 amino acids. CDR3: CASSRVGRGMETQYF. CDR3 DNA: TGTGCCAGCAGTCGGGTTGGGAGGGGTATGGAGACCCAGTACTTC.

The chain uses TRBV12-3 or TRBV12-4 and TRBJ2-1; TRBD1 agrees at 10 bases. This CDR3 spans 15 amino acids. Trimming at V came to 5 bases and at J to 5 bases, leaving 6 bases not matched to a gene. This CDR3 is CASSHGTGAHNEQFF. For the CDR3, the DNA is TGTGCCAGCAGTCACGGGACAGGGGCCCACAATGAGCAGTTCTTC.

The chain combines TRBV11-3 with TRBJ2-1; perhaps TRBD2 as D (7 bases). In germline, CDR1 is SGHNT, CDR2 YENEEA. Trimming removed 4 bases at V and 1 base at J, with 11 bases between. CDR3 length: 15 amino acids. The CDR3 bases are TGTGCCAGCAGCTCAGGGGAGGGTTCCTACAATGAGCAGTTCTTC. It translates to CASSSGEGSYNEQFF.

This clonotype was found a few times. V is TRBV20-1 and J is TRBJ2-5; the D gene is possibly TRBD2 (5 bases). The germline V gene encodes CDR1 DFQATT and CDR2 SNEGSKA (reference sequence). The CDR3 loop spans 14 amino acids. Trimming cost V 0 bases and J 1 base, with 9 bases left between them. In DNA, the CDR3 is TGCAGTGCTAGAGATCCGGGGAGCCAAGAGACCCAGTACTTC. This gives the protein CSARDPGSQETQYF.

The chain combines TRBV6-5 with TRBJ1-2; a possible D gene is TRBD1 (5 bases). Trimming took off 0 bases at V and 8 bases at J, with 19 bases between the two ends. The CDR3 has 16 residues. CDR1 is MNHEY and CDR2 is SVGAGI in the germline V gene. The CDR3 nucleotides read TGTGCCAGCAGTTACTCCCAAGACAGCGAAATAGGAGGCTACACCTTC. The encoded protein is CASSYSQDSEIGGYTF.

CDR3 sequence (DNA): TGTGCCAGCAGCTTATTTTCCCTAGTGGCCGAGCAGTACTTC. Its protein product is CASSLFSLVAEQYF. V usage is TRBV11-2 and J usage is TRBJ2-5; D remains ambiguous. Matching the DNA end better, TRBJ2-7 makes the J call doubtful. The CDR3 is 14 residues long. CDR1 is SGHAT and CDR2 is FQNNGV in the germline V gene.

This clonotype turned up a few times. V is TRBV5-1 and J is TRBJ2-3; TRBD2 aligns across 12 bases. The junction had 4 bases not matched to a gene; V was cut back by 0 bases and J by 2 bases. From germline, CDR1 is SGHRS and CDR2 YFSETQ. This CDR3 is built from 17 residues. CDR3 region: CASSLDGLAGTTDTQYF. CDR3 DNA: TGCGCCAGCAGCTTGGACGGACTAGCGGGGACCACAGATACGCAGTATTTT. The full variable domain, its missing parts supplied by reference TRBV5-1 and TRBJ2-3, is KAGVTQTPRYLIKTRGQQVTLSCSPISGHRSVSWYQQTPGQGLQFLFEYFSETQRNKGNFPGRFSGRQFSNSRSEMNVSTLELGDSALYLCASSLDGLAGTTDTQYFGPGTRLTVL.

This clonotype was recorded many times. The gene calls are TRBV28 and TRBJ2-5, with D perhaps TRBD1 (5 bases). V gave up 6 bases and J gave up 2 bases, with 16 bases separating them. The CDR3 totals 15 residues. In germline, CDR1 is MDHEN, CDR2 SYDVKM. CDR3 sequence reads: CASSPSWGMQETQYF. The CDR3, as DNA: TGTGCCAGCAGCCCGTCCTGGGGCATGCAAGAGACCCAGTACTTC.

V and J are TRBV4-1 and TRBJ1-2, with D perhaps TRBD1 (6 bases). Germline loops: CDR1 MGHRA, CDR2 YSYEKL. The length of the CDR3 is 14 residues. V was clipped by 3 bases and J by 7 bases, with 15 bases between them. CDR3 DNA sequence: TGCGCCAGCAGCCAGGAAACAGGGTCGGGTGGCTACACCTTC. It is translated as CASSQETGSGGYTF.

The chain combines TRBV7-9 with TRBJ2-5; perhaps TRBD2 as D (6 bases). The end of the DNA aligns better with TRBJ2-7, so the J call may be wrong. Looked up from germline, CDR1 is SEHNR and CDR2 is FQNEAQ (reference sequence). The CDR3 covers 17 residues. CDR3 nucleotide sequence: TGTGCCAGCAGCTATGGGCCTAGCGAAATTTCCTCTTACGAGCAGTACTTC. This sequence encodes CASSYGPSEISSYEQYF.

The chain carries TRBV5-1 and TRBJ2-5; no definite D call. The CDR3 covers 13 residues. Looked up from germline, CDR1 is SGHRS and CDR2 is YFSETQ. V lost 1 base and J 2 bases, leaving 6 bases between the germline ends. CDR3 sequence (DNA): TGCGCCAGCAGCTTGCAAAGACAAGAGACCCAGTACTTC. This codes for CASSLQRQETQYF.

The rearrangement uses TRBV20-1 and TRBJ2-3, with 8 bases aligning to TRBD2. Germline CDR1 DFQATT, CDR2 SNEGSKA (reference sequence). J gave up 7 bases and V 2 bases, and 8 bases lay outside the gene matches. This CDR3 has 14 residues. For the CDR3, the DNA is TGCAGTGCTAGATCCCCGGGGGGGCGATATACGCAGTATTTT. This translates into CSARSPGGRYTQYF.

The table lists this clonotype with a few counts. This chain connects TRBV20-1 to TRBJ1-6; D unclear. CDR3 length: 19 residues. Germline V CDR1 and CDR2: DFQATT, SNEGSKA (reference sequence). The V end lost 1 base, the J end lost 0 bases, and 19 bases lay between the germline ends. This CDR3 reads CSARGPGLGKSSYNSPLHF. The CDR3 nucleotides are TGCAGTGCTAGAGGGCCGGGTCTTGGCAAGAGCTCCTATAATTCACCCCTCCACTTT.